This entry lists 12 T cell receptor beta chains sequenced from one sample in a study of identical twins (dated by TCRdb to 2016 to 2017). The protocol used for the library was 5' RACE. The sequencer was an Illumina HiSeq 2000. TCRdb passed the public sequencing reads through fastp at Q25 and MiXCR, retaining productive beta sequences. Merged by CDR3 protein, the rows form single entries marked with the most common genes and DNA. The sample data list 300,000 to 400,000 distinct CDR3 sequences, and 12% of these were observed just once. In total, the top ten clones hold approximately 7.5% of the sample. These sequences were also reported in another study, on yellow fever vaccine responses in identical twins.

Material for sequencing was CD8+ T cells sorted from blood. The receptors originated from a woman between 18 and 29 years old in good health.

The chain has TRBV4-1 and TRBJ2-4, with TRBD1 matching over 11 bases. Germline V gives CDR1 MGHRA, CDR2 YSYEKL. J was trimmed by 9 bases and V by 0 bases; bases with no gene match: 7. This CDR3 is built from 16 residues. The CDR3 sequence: CASSQDLWDRGAIQYF. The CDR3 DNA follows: TGCGCCAGCAGCCAAGATTTGTGGGACAGGGGGGCCATTCAGTACTTC.

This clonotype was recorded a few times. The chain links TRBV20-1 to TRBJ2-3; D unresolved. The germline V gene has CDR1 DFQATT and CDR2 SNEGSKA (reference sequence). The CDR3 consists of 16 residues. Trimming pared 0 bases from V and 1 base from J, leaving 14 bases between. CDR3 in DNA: TGCAGTGCTAGAGATCTATGGCAGGTGGGCACAGATACGCAGTATTTT. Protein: CSARDLWQVGTDTQYF.

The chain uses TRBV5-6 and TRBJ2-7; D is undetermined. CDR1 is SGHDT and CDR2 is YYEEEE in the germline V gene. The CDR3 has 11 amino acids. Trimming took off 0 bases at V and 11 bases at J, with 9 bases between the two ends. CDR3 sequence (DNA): TGTGCCAGCAGCTTGGGGTGGGAAGAGTACGTC. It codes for CASSLGWEEYV.

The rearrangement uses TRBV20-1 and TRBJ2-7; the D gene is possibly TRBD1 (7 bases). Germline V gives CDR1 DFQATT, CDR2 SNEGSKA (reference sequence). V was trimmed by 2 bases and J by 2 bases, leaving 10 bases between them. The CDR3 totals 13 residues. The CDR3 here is CSARQGGTYEQYV. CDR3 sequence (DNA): TGCAGTGCTAGACAGGGGGGAACCTACGAGCAGTACGTC.

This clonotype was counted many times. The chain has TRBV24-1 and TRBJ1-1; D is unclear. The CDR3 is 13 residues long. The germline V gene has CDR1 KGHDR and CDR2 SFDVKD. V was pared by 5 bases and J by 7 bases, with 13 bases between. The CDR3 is CATSAWGINEAFF. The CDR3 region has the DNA TGTGCCACCAGTGCGTGGGGAATCAATGAAGCTTTCTTT.

For the CDR3, the DNA is TGTGCCAGCAGCGAAAGACTAGACACCGGGGAGCTGTTTTTT. It encodes CASSERLDTGELFF. The rearrangement uses TRBV9 and TRBJ2-2; TRBD2 is a possible D gene (6 bases). This CDR3 region has 14 residues. The germline gives CDR1 SGDLS, CDR2 YYNGEE. V lost 3 bases, J lost 3 bases, and 9 bases lay in between.

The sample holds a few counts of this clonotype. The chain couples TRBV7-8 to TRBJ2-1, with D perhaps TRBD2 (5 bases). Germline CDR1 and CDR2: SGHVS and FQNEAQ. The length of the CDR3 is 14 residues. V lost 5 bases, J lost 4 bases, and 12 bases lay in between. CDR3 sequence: CASSRDYRYNEQFF. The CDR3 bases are TGTGCCAGCAGCCGAGACTACCGATACAATGAGCAGTTCTTC.

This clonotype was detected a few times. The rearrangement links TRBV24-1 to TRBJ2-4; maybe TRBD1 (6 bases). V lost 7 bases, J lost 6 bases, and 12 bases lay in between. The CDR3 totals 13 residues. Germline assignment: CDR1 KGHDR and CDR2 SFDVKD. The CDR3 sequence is CATRTEDRNIQYF. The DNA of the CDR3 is TGTGCCACCAGAACAGAGGACAGAAACATTCAGTACTTC.

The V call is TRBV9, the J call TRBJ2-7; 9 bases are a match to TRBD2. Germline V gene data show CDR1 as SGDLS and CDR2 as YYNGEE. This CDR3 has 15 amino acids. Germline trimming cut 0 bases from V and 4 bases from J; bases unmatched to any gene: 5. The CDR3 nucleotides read TGTGCCAGCAGCGTAGAAGGTAGCGGGGGATACGAGCAGTACTTC. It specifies CASSVEGSGGYEQYF.

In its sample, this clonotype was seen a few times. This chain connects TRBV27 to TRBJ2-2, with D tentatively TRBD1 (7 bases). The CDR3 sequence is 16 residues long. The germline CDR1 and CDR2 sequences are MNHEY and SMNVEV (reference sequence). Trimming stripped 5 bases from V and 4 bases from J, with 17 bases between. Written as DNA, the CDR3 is TGTGCCAGCAGTCCTTCCTCAGGGGGGACCACCGGGGAGCTGTTTTTT. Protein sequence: CASSPSSGGTTGELFF.

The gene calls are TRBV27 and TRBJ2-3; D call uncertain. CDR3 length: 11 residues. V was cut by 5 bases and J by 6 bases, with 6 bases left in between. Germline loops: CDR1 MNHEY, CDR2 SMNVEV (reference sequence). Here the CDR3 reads CASSVRDTQYF. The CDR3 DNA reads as TGTGCCAGCAGTGTTCGCGATACGCAGTATTTT.

The CDR3 DNA is TGTGCCAGCAGCTTGGTATTTCGTCCATCATCCTACAATGAGCAGTTCTTC. It encodes CASSLVFRPSSYNEQFF. The chain joins TRBV5-5 to TRBJ2-1, with D uncertain. This CDR3 has 17 amino acids. With 0 bases removed from V and 1 base from J, the gap between germline ends came to 14 bases. Germline-derived CDR1 and CDR2 are SGHKS and YYEKEE (reference sequence).